These T cell receptor beta chains were read from a single sample in a study of blood T cell repertoires in COVID-19. The repertoire was sequenced with immunoSEQ multiplex PCR; TCRdb's copy has only in-frame clones and lacks some. The sample lists approximately 72,000 clones, about nine tenths occurring once. The sample was peripheral blood. The receptors come from a woman in her sixties with acute or convalescent COVID-19. The CDR3 runs from the conserved cysteine through the conserved F or W. D genes are given only for firm matches. Part of the rows lack a size; the others show once, few, many or a class for expanded clones.

V gene,J gene,clone size,D gene,CDR3 protein,CDR3 DNA
TRBV27,TRBJ2-5,NA,NA,CASSLQGNRETQYF,TGCGCCAGCAGTTTACAGGGAAATAGAGAGACCCAGTACTTC
TRBV5-1,TRBJ1-6,NA,TRBD1,CASSLLWTGSNSPLHF,TGCGCCAGCAGCTTGCTGTGGACAGGGAGTAATTCACCCCTCCACTTT
TRBV4-2,TRBJ2-4,NA,TRBD1,CASSQSTGGVQNIQYF,TGTGCCAGCAGCCAATCAACAGGGGGAGTACAGAACATTCAGTACTTC
TRBV5-6,TRBJ1-1,NA,NA,CASSLLQVEAFF,TGTGCCAGCAGCTTGTTGCAGGTCGAAGCTTTCTTT
TRBV5-1,TRBJ2-1,once,NA,CASSGVGGNEQFF,TGCGCCAGCAGTGGGGTCGGGGGCAATGAGCAGTTCTTC
TRBV15,TRBJ1-4,NA,NA,CATSRATGFVEKLFF,TGTGCCACCAGCAGAGCTACGGGGTTTGTTGAAAAACTGTTTTTT
TRBV4-1,TRBJ2-2,NA,NA,CASSQELTGELFF,TGCGCCAGCAGCCAAGAACTCACCGGGGAGCTGTTTTTT
TRBV15,TRBJ1-1,NA,NA,CATSRLREGGTEAFF,TGTGCCACCAGCAGACTACGGGAGGGCGGCACTGAAGCTTTCTTT
TRBV6-1,TRBJ2-5,NA,TRBD2,CASSEVRLAGGETQYF,TGTGCCAGCAGTGAAGTTCGCCTAGCGGGGGGGGAGACCCAGTACTTC
TRBV5-1,TRBJ2-3,once,TRBD2,CASSPTSGDTDTQYF,TGCGCCAGCAGTCCAACAAGCGGGGACACAGATACGCAGTATTTT
TRBV2,TRBJ1-1,NA,NA,CASSATKNTEAFF,TGTGCCAGCAGCGCAACAAAGAACACTGAAGCTTTCTTT
TRBV28,TRBJ2-6,NA,NA,CASSLAGAQSGANVLTF,TGTGCCAGCAGTTTGGCGGGGGCGCAGTCTGGGGCCAACGTCCTGACTTTC
TRBV3-1/TRBV3-2,TRBJ2-2,once,TRBD2,CASSQDGPAGVGELFF,TGTGCCAGCAGCCAAGATGGCCCAGCGGGGGTCGGGGAGCTGTTTTTT
TRBV7-6,TRBJ1-2,NA,NA,CASSLSLGSGYTF,TGTGCCAGCAGCTTAAGTTTGGGTAGCGGCTACACCTTC
TRBV25-1,TRBJ2-7,NA,NA,CASSLNPYEQYF,TGTGCCAGCAGCCTAAACCCCTACGAGCAGTACTTC
TRBV5-5,TRBJ1-3,NA,TRBD1,CASSGGQGSGNTIYF,TGTGCCAGCAGCGGCGGACAGGGCTCTGGAAACACCATATATTTT
TRBV19,TRBJ1-4,NA,TRBD1,CASSTGTANEKLFF,TGTGCCAGTTCGACAGGGACGGCTAATGAAAAACTGTTTTTT
TRBV15,TRBJ1-5,NA,TRBD1,CATSRDRGQGPGNQPQHF,TGTGCCACCAGCAGAGATCGGGGACAGGGACCGGGCAATCAGCCCCAGCATTTT
TRBV5-4,TRBJ2-1,NA,TRBD1,CASSRKDRGGSYNEQFF,TGTGCCAGCAGCCGAAAAGACAGGGGGGGATCCTACAATGAGCAGTTCTTC
TRBV6-5,TRBJ1-3,few,NA,CASTYGNTIYF,TGTGCCAGCACCTACGGGAACACCATATATTTT
TRBV27,TRBJ2-5,NA,NA,CASSFLGLPGETQYF,TGTGCCAGCAGTTTCTTGGGCCTCCCGGGGGAGACCCAGTACTTC
TRBV5-1,TRBJ2-3,NA,NA,CASTLRLQRSTDTQYF,TGCGCCAGCACCCTAAGACTGCAGAGGAGCACAGATACGCAGTATTTT
TRBV5-1,TRBJ2-3,NA,TRBD2,CASTPAGGFTDTQYF,TGCGCCAGCACCCCGGCGGGGGGGTTCACAGATACGCAGTATTTT
TRBV6-2/TRBV6-3,TRBJ2-7,once,NA,CASSYPGQVDLYEQYF,TGTGCCAGCAGTTACCCTGGCCAGGTTGACCTCTACGAGCAGTACTTC
TRBV19,TRBJ2-2,few,TRBD2,CASSIRLAGLNTGELFF,TGTGCCAGTAGTATACGGCTAGCGGGGTTGAACACCGGGGAGCTGTTTTTT
TRBV5-1,TRBJ2-3,NA,TRBD2,CASSFLQRGGPPDTQYF,TGCGCCAGCAGCTTCCTACAGCGGGGGGGCCCCCCAGATACGCAGTATTTT
TRBV10-3,TRBJ2-3,NA,TRBD1,CAIRNDGTGSTDTQYF,TGTGCCATCAGGAACGACGGGACAGGGAGCACAGATACGCAGTATTTT
TRBV7-3,TRBJ2-7,NA,TRBD2,CASSRLAGNSYEQYF,TGTGCCAGCAGCCGGCTAGCGGGGAACTCCTACGAGCAGTACTTC
TRBV5-6,TRBJ2-3,NA,TRBD1,CASSLTGVTDTQYF,TGTGCCAGCAGCTTGACAGGGGTCACAGATACGCAGTATTTT
TRBV3-1/TRBV3-2,TRBJ2-7,NA,TRBD1,CASSQEPAGGHEQYF,TGTGCCAGCAGCCAAGAACCGGCAGGGGGACACGAGCAGTACTTC
TRBV30,TRBJ2-6,NA,NA,CAWNTGLGANVLTF,TGTGCCTGGAACACAGGGCTAGGGGCCAACGTCCTGACTTTC
TRBV4-2,TRBJ1-5,once,TRBD1,CASSQGTGTQPQHF,TGTGCCAGCAGCCAAGGGACAGGGACTCAGCCCCAGCATTTT
TRBV18,TRBJ1-6,NA,NA,CASSQQGGYNSPLHF,TGTGCCAGCTCGCAACAGGGCGGCTATAATTCACCCCTCCACTTT
TRBV5-6,TRBJ2-5,NA,NA,CASSLYGARETQYF,TGTGCCAGCAGCTTATATGGGGCTAGGGAGACCCAGTACTTC
TRBV19,TRBJ2-1,once,TRBD2,CASSHRGLAGGPNEQFF,TGTGCCAGTAGTCACAGGGGACTAGCGGGGGGCCCCAATGAGCAGTTCTTC